The 26 T cell receptor beta chains presented below share a single source sample, sequenced in a study of CXCR3-negative and CXCR3-positive naive CD8 T cells. Study-wide results and caveats: For CXCR3-positive naive cells, TRB CDR3s were more hydrophobic than those of CXCR3-negative naive cells.

All TRB cDNA libraries came from 5' RACE performed with UMI labels. TCRdb re-called the 5' RACE reads and shows each CDR3 protein once, DNA omitted. The sample includes 150,000 to 170,000 distinct CDR3 sequences. The antigens of these receptors remain unknown. Sequencing was done on a sample of naive CXCR3+ CD8+ T cells from blood. Subset defined: CD45RO-CCR7+CD27+CD95- naive CD8+ T cells expressing CXCR3 (TNR3+). The receptors were sampled from a human donor in good health. Some clones in this sample may be carry-over from other donors' samples.

This chain connects TRBV5-5 to TRBJ2-1. Germline values: CDR1 SGHKS, CDR2 YYEKEE (reference sequence). This CDR3 spans 15 amino acids. The chain's CDR3 is CASSLFRSSYNEQFF.

The V call is TRBV5-1, the J call TRBJ2-7. Germline values: CDR1 SGHRS, CDR2 YFSETQ. The CDR3 has 13 residues. CDR3 region: CASSAVWGYEQYF.

This chain links TRBV7-9 with TRBJ2-1; the D gene TCRdb calls, TRBD1, cannot be checked with no DNA. Germline assignment: CDR1 SEHNR and CDR2 FQNEAQ (reference sequence). The CDR3 covers 16 residues. The CDR3 spells CASSPREGGVYNEQFF.

The V gene is TRBV4-2, the J gene TRBJ2-1; with no DNA, the TCRdb D assignment of TRBD2 cannot be verified. This CDR3 is built from 17 residues. Per the germline V gene, CDR1 is LGHNA and CDR2 is YNFKEQ. CDR3 residues: CASSPGGLAELLDEQFF.

This chain links TRBV5-1 with TRBJ2-1. The CDR3 has 15 amino acids. Germline-derived CDR1 and CDR2 are SGHRS and YFSETQ. CDR3 sequence: CASSYTEVPYNEQFF.

The chain joins TRBV4-2 to TRBJ1-1. This CDR3 is 14 amino acids long. Germline CDR1 reads LGHNA; CDR2 reads YNFKEQ. CDR3 amino acids: CASSQDARLTEAFF.

This chain links TRBV5-1 with TRBJ1-4. Looked up from germline, CDR1 is SGHRS and CDR2 is YFSETQ. The CDR3 loop spans 15 amino acids. The CDR3 here is CASSFAQATNEKLFF. Variable domain in full (rest from reference TRBV5-1 and TRBJ1-4): KAGVTQTPRYLIKTRGQQVTLSCSPISGHRSVSWYQQTPGQGLQFLFEYFSETQRNKGNFPGRFSGRQFSNSRSEMNVSTLELGDSALYLCASSFAQATNEKLFFGSGTQLSVL.

The J gene is TRBJ1-2, the V gene TRBV9. Germline V CDR1 and CDR2: SGDLS, YYNGEE. This CDR3 has 12 residues. CDR3 sequence: CASSVDGYGYTF.

The chain uses TRBV12-3 or TRBV12-4 and TRBJ1-1; TCRdb selects TRBD1, and the lack of DNA leaves this call unchecked. This CDR3 region has 14 residues. The CDR3 sequence is CASNLGGRGTEAFF.

The chain employs TRBV5-1 and TRBJ2-7; TCRdb's D gene call, TRBD2, goes unchecked for lack of DNA. Germline lookup yields CDR1 SGHRS and CDR2 YFSETQ. The CDR3 is 18 residues long. This CDR3 is CASSLAVRREGLFYEQYF.

The gene calls are TRBV4-2 and TRBJ2-5; TCRdb selects TRBD1, and the lack of DNA leaves this call unchecked. This CDR3 is 16 amino acids long. Germline CDR1 is LGHNA and CDR2 is YNFKEQ. The CDR3 protein is CASSQTLPGPQETQYF.

This sequence joins TRBV3-1 and TRBJ2-1; checking the TCRdb D call of TRBD2 is not possible without DNA. Germline CDR1 LGHDT, CDR2 YNNKEL (reference sequence). The CDR3 has 14 amino acids. CDR3 protein: CATGTRLSYNEQFF.

This rearrangement joins TRBV28 to TRBJ2-1. Germline CDR1 and CDR2: MDHEN and SYDVKM. This CDR3 comprises 16 residues. CDR3 in amino acids: CARSSPMGMHYNEQFF.

The chain links TRBV6-5 to TRBJ1-1; without DNA, the TCRdb call of TRBD1 cannot be checked. CDR1 and CDR2 from the germline V gene are MNHEY and SVGAGI. This CDR3 region has 13 residues. CDR3: CASSLTGRTEAFF.

V is TRBV18 and J is TRBJ2-7; no DNA is available, so the TRBD2 call from TCRdb remains unchecked. The CDR3 length is 14 residues. Germline V lookup: CDR1 KGHSH, CDR2 LQKENI. The CDR3 region is CASSFAGGPDEQYF.

This chain joins TRBV28 and TRBJ1-1; TCRdb's D call of TRBD1 is untestable without DNA. Germline lookup yields CDR1 MDHEN and CDR2 SYDVKM. This CDR3 has 14 amino acids. The CDR3 loop is CASSLEDSYPEAFF.

This chain connects TRBV6-2 or TRBV6-3 to TRBJ2-7. CDR1 and CDR2 from the germline V gene are MNHEY and SVGEGT. This CDR3 region has 12 residues. The CDR3 here is CASSYGNYEQYF.

The chain is built from TRBV6-5 and TRBJ2-3; TCRdb's D gene call, TRBD1, goes unchecked for lack of DNA. Germline V gene sequence: CDR1 MNHEY, CDR2 SVGAGI. CDR3 length equals 15 residues. CDR3 sequence reads: CASSYSGTDTDTQYF.

The chain links TRBV3-1 to TRBJ1-5; TCRdb returns TRBD1, unconfirmable since there is no DNA. Germline V lookup: CDR1 LGHDT, CDR2 YNNKEL (reference sequence). This CDR3 is built from 15 residues. CDR3 sequence reads: CASSQDENRGQPQHF.

The V gene is TRBV9, the J gene TRBJ2-4; the D gene TCRdb calls, TRBD1, cannot be checked with no DNA. The germline V gene has CDR1 SGDLS and CDR2 YYNGEE. The CDR3 runs 13 residues. The CDR3 here is CASSGPGLNIQYF.

This chain connects TRBV20-1 to TRBJ2-2; the D gene TCRdb calls, TRBD2, cannot be checked with no DNA. The V gene's germline CDR1 is DFQATT and CDR2 SNEGSKA (reference sequence). The length of the CDR3 is 17 residues. The CDR3 sequence: CSARDPGLGGEAGELFF.

V is TRBV24-1 and J is TRBJ1-5. Germline V lookup: CDR1 KGHDR, CDR2 SFDVKD. The CDR3 has 14 residues. CDR3 loop: CATSDLDSNQPQHF.

The chain is built from TRBV28 and TRBJ2-5; TCRdb lists TRBD1, though no DNA is available to test this call. CDR3 length: 16 residues. In germline, CDR1 is MDHEN, CDR2 SYDVKM. Here the CDR3 reads CASSPLGGGSYETQYF.

The chain combines TRBV27 with TRBJ2-2; the D call of TRBD1 rests on TCRdb alone, since no DNA is present to check it. This CDR3 has 14 residues. Germline CDR1 MNHEY, CDR2 SMNVEV (reference sequence). CDR3 residues: CASRTLPVAGELFF.

The V call is TRBV29-1, the J call TRBJ2-2; the D gene TCRdb calls, TRBD1, cannot be checked with no DNA. The CDR3 consists of 14 residues. Germline-derived CDR1 and CDR2 are SQVTM and ANQGSEA. The CDR3 protein is CSASPGGNTGELFF.

The gene calls are TRBV27 and TRBJ2-1. Germline CDR1 reads MNHEY; CDR2 reads SMNVEV (reference sequence). The CDR3 is 12 amino acids. The CDR3 is CASSLHSNEQFF.